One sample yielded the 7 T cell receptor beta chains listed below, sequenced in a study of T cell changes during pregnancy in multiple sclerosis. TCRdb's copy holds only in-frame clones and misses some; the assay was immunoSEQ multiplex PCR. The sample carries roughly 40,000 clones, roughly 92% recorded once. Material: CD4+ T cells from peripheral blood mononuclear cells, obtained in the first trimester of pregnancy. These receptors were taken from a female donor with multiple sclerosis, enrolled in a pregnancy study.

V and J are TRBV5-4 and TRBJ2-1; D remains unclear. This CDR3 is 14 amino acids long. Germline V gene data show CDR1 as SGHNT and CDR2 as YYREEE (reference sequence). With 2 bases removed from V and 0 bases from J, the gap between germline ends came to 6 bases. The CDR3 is CASSFSGSYNEQFF. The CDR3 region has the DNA TGTGCCAGCAGCTTCTCGGGCTCCTACAATGAGCAGTTCTTC.

The CDR3 sequence is CASTLAGIYYEQYF. DNA of the CDR3: TGTGCCAGCACGCTAGCGGGCATTTATTACGAGCAGTACTTC. The chain joins TRBV28 to TRBJ2-7, with 8 positions matching TRBD2. Per the germline V gene, CDR1 is MDHEN and CDR2 is SYDVKM. Losses at the gene ends were 7 bases for V and 4 bases for J; bases not matched to a gene: 9. CDR3 size: 14 residues.

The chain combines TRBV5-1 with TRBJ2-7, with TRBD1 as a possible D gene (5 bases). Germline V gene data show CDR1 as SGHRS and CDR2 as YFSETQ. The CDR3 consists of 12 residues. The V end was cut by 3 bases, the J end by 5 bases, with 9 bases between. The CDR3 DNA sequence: TGCGCCAGCAGCTCGCAGGGAAACGAGCAGTACTTC. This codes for CASSSQGNEQYF. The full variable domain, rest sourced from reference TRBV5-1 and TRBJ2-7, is KAGVTQTPRYLIKTRGQQVTLSCSPISGHRSVSWYQQTPGQGLQFLFEYFSETQRNKGNFPGRFSGRQFSNSRSEMNVSTLELGDSALYLCASSSQGNEQYFGPGTRLTVT.

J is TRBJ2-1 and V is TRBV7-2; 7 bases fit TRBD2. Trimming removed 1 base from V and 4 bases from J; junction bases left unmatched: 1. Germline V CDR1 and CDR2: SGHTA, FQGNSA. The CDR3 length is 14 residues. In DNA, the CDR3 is TGTGCCAGCAGCTTAGGGGGGGGGTACAATGAGCAGTTCTTC. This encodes CASSLGGGYNEQFF.

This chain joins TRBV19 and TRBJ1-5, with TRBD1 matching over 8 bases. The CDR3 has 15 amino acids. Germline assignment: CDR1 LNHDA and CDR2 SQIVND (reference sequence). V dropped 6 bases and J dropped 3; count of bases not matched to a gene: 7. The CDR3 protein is CASSSGTGLNQPQHF. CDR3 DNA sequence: TGTGCCAGTAGCTCCGGGACAGGCCTCAATCAGCCCCAGCATTTT.

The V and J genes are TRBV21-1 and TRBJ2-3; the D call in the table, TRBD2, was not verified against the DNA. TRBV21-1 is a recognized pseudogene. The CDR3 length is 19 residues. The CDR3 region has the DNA TGTGCCAGCAGCACCCCTTCCCTAGCGGGAGGGATAAACGCAGATACGCAGTATTTT. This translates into CASSTPSLAGGINADTQYF.

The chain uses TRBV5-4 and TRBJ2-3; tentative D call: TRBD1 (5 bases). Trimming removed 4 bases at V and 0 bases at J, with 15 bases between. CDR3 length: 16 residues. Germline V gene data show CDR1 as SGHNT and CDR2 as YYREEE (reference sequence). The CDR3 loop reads CASSSNRFTSTDTQYF. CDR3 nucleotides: TGTGCCAGCAGCAGTAACAGGTTTACTAGCACAGATACGCAGTATTTT.